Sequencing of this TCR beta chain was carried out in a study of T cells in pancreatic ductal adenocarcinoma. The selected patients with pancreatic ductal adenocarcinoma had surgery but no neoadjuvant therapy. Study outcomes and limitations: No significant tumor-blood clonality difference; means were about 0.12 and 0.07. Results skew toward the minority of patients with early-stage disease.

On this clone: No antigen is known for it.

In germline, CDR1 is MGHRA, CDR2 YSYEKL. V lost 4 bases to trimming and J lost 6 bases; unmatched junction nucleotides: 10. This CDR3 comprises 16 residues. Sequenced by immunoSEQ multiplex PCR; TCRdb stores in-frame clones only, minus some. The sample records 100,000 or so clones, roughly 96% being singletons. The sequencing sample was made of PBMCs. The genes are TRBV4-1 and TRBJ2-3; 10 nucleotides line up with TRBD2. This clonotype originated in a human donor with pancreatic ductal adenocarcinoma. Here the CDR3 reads CASSRTSSGRVDTQYF. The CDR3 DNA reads TGCGCCAGCAGCCGAACCTCTAGCGGGAGAGTCGATACGCAGTATTTT.